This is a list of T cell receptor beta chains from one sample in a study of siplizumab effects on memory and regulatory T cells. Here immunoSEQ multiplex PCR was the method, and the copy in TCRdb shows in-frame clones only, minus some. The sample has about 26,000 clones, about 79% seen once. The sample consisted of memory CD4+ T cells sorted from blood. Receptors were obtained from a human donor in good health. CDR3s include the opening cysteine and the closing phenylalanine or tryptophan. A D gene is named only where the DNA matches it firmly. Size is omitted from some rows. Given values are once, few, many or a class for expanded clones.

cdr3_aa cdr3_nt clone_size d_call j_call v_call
CASSGGTGFLNEQFF TGTGCCAGCAGTGGAGGGACAGGCTTTCTCAATGAGCAGTTCTTC NA TRBD1 TRBJ2-1 TRBV2
CASTPGGRNNQPQHF TGTGCCAGCACCCCGGGAGGGAGGAACAATCAGCCCCAGCATTTT NA NA TRBJ1-5 TRBV7-8
CASSPRAGRDAGELFF TGTGCCAGCAGCCCCCGAGCCGGGAGGGATGCCGGGGAGCTGTTTTTT NA TRBD2 TRBJ2-2 TRBV25-1
CAWDQGHGQPQHF TGTGCCTGGGATCAGGGGCACGGTCAGCCCCAGCATTTT NA NA TRBJ1-5 TRBV30
CASSVGVAGYNEQFF TGTGCCAGCAGCGTAGGAGTAGCGGGATACAATGAGCAGTTCTTC once TRBD2 TRBJ2-1 TRBV9
CASSFGSSYNEQFF TGCGCCAGCAGCTTCGGGAGCTCCTACAATGAGCAGTTCTTC NA NA TRBJ2-1 TRBV5-1
CASSPPGLAAYEQYF TGTGCCAGCAGTCCCCCCGGACTAGCGGCATACGAGCAGTACTTC NA TRBD2 TRBJ2-7 TRBV2
CASSHGAGNEQFF TGTGCCAGTTCTCACGGGGCGGGCAATGAGCAGTTCTTC few NA TRBJ2-1 TRBV19
CASSESLGGGEQYF TGTGCCAGCAGTGAATCGCTAGGAGGGGGCGAGCAGTACTTC NA NA TRBJ2-7 TRBV2
CAWSDLTGSYEQYF TGTGCCTGGAGTGACCTGACGGGCTCCTACGAGCAGTACTTC NA NA TRBJ2-7 TRBV30
CASSLRDRGYEQYF TGCGCCAGCAGCCTCCGGGACAGGGGGTACGAGCAGTACTTC NA TRBD1 TRBJ2-7 TRBV4-3
CAWSVTGFWNSNSNQPQHF TGTGCCTGGAGTGTAACGGGCTTCTGGAATTCAAATAGCAATCAGCCCCAGCATTTT NA NA TRBJ1-5 TRBV30
CSVVLPAIYGYTF TGCAGCGTTGTGTTACCAGCAATCTATGGCTACACCTTC NA NA TRBJ1-2 TRBV29-1
CSVTGARGTGELFF TGCAGCGTCACCGGGGCCAGAGGCACCGGGGAGCTGTTTTTT NA NA TRBJ2-2 TRBV29-1
CASSLVSSGRKDTQYF TGCGCCAGCAGCTTGGTTAGTAGCGGGAGAAAAGATACGCAGTATTTT NA TRBD2 TRBJ2-3 TRBV5-1
CASSLTGAGEKLFF TGTGCCAGCAGCTTGACAGGGGCAGGGGAAAAACTGTTTTTT few TRBD1 TRBJ1-4 TRBV5-4
CASSPGTTLGETQYF TGTGCCAGTAGCCCCGGGACTACTTTGGGAGAGACCCAGTACTTC NA TRBD2 TRBJ2-5 TRBV19
CASSNTPNEQFF TGTGCCAGCAGTAATACACCCAATGAGCAGTTCTTC NA NA TRBJ2-1 TRBV2
CASSLNTEAFF TGTGCCAGCAGCTTGAACACTGAAGCTTTCTTT NA NA TRBJ1-1 TRBV5-4
CASRGDNYGYTF TGTGCCAGTAGAGGCGACAACTATGGCTACACCTTC once NA TRBJ1-2 TRBV19
CASSLGPGQGDNEQFF TGTGCCAGCAGCTTAGGCCCGGGACAGGGCGACAATGAGCAGTTCTTC NA TRBD1 TRBJ2-1 TRBV7-2
CASSLAGAGANVLTF TGTGCCAGCAGTTTAGCCGGGGCCGGGGCCAACGTCCTGACTTTC NA NA TRBJ2-6 TRBV28
CASSCSSDTQSCKNIQYF TGTGCCAGCAGTTGCTCCAGCGACACCCAAAGTTGCAAAAACATTCAGTACTTC NA NA TRBJ2-4 TRBV28
CASSRTGATSTDTQYF TGTGCCAGCAGCCGAACAGGGGCCACTAGCACAGATACGCAGTATTTT NA TRBD1 TRBJ2-3 TRBV28
CATGGQMNTEAFF TGTGCCACCGGGGGACAGATGAACACTGAAGCTTTCTTT medium-sized TRBD1 TRBJ1-1 TRBV2
CASSPGTSGTDTQYF TGTGCCAGCAGCCCCGGGACCTCAGGCACAGATACGCAGTATTTT NA NA TRBJ2-3 TRBV6-5
CASSRLAMNTGELFF TGTGCCAGTAGCCGACTAGCGATGAACACCGGGGAGCTGTTTTTT NA TRBD2 TRBJ2-2 TRBV19
CASSSDRGSETQYF TGTGCCAGCAGTTCGGACAGGGGGTCTGAGACCCAGTACTTC few TRBD1 TRBJ2-5 TRBV28
CASSLRTGNTEAFF TGTGCCAGCAGCTTAAGGACCGGGAACACTGAAGCTTTCTTT NA NA TRBJ1-1 TRBV7-8
CASSQEAGGSGANVLTF TGCGCCAGCAGCCAAGAAGCAGGTGGCTCTGGGGCCAACGTCCTGACTTTC few NA TRBJ2-6 TRBV4-1
CASSSYRGREAFF TGTGCCAGCAGCTCTTATCGGGGCAGGGAAGCTTTCTTT NA NA TRBJ1-1 TRBV11-2
CSVQGTSAGEQYF TGCAGCGTTCAGGGGACTAGTGCCGGCGAGCAGTACTTC NA TRBD2 TRBJ2-7 TRBV29-1
CASSLQGAGETQYF TGTGCCAGCAGCTTACAGGGGGCAGGGGAGACCCAGTACTTC NA TRBD1 TRBJ2-5 TRBV5-6
CASSRDRGFYQETQYF TGTGCCAGCAGTCGGGACAGGGGGTTTTACCAAGAGACCCAGTACTTC NA TRBD1 TRBJ2-5 TRBV11-2
CASSPPPGSTDTQYF TGTGCCAGCAGCCCCCCCCCAGGGTCAACAGATACGCAGTATTTT NA NA TRBJ2-3 TRBV4-2
CASTQQGTTYEQYF TGTGCCAGCACCCAACAGGGGACCACCTACGAGCAGTACTTC NA TRBD1 TRBJ2-7 TRBV5-1
CASSIKTSRGLDTQYF TGTGCCAGTAGTATCAAAACCTCCAGGGGGCTGGATACGCAGTATTTT few TRBD1 TRBJ2-3 TRBV19
CSVDSYNEQFF TGCAGCGTTGATTCCTACAATGAGCAGTTCTTC NA NA TRBJ2-1 TRBV29-1
CASRGPHNQPQHF TGTGCCAGCAGGGGACCGCATAATCAGCCCCAGCATTTT NA NA TRBJ1-5 TRBV28
CGVMGAGELFF TGTGGGGTTATGGGGGCCGGGGAGCTGTTTTTT NA NA TRBJ2-2 TRBV30
CASSLEGLKLNEQFF TGTGCCAGCAGCTTAGAGGGCCTAAAGCTCAATGAGCAGTTCTTC NA NA TRBJ2-1 TRBV11-3
CAWVKGTADFRGYTF TGTGCCTGGGTAAAGGGAACAGCCGATTTTAGGGGCTACACCTTC NA NA TRBJ1-2 TRBV30
CASSARGWDTQYF TGTGCCAGCAGTGCAAGGGGTTGGGATACGCAGTATTTT NA NA TRBJ2-3 TRBV6-1
CASSLVGPPGYGYTF TGTGCCAGCAGCTTGGTAGGGCCCCCTGGCTATGGCTACACCTTC NA NA TRBJ1-2 TRBV5-4
CASSRTGNTEAFF TGTGCCAGCAGCAGGACGGGGAACACTGAAGCTTTCTTT NA NA TRBJ1-1 TRBV11-3
CASSPGTGNRPQHF TGTGCCAGCAGTCCAGGGACAGGGAATCGGCCCCAGCATTTT NA TRBD1 TRBJ1-5 TRBV28
CASTRGGLTYNSPLHF TGCGCCTCCACCCGCGGAGGGCTAACCTATAATTCACCCCTCCACTTT NA NA TRBJ1-6 TRBV4-1
CASSLPTGQSTGELFF TGTGCCAGCTCTCTACCAACGGGACAGAGCACCGGGGAGCTGTTTTTT NA TRBD1 TRBJ2-2 TRBV18
CASRREAEQYF TGTGCCAGCAGGAGGGAGGCCGAGCAGTACTTC NA NA TRBJ2-7 TRBV6-9
CASSPDRDGYTF TGTGCCAGCTCACCGGACAGGGACGGCTACACCTTC NA TRBD1 TRBJ1-2 TRBV18